This TCR beta chain was found in a study of blood T cell repertoires in COVID-19. Turning to the study itself: Samples of COVID-19 (acute and convalescent) were obtained from the United States, Italy and Spain. From T cells, B-cell-depleted T cells, or PBMCs came the material, which was cDNA or gDNA.

Original handling: Amplification of reference gene primers provided the estimated nucleated cell counts. The method was immunoSEQ multiplex PCR; TCRdb's version includes in-frame clones alone and lacks a portion of them. The D gene and trimming were derived from the DNA, and the V and J assignments and clone size from that table. Counted here are more than 55,000 clones, around 87% occurring once; the ten biggest clones make up 6% to 8.5%. CDR1 is SEHNR and CDR2 is FQNEAQ in the germline V gene (reference sequence). V was trimmed by 1 base and J by 1 base, leaving 7 bases between them. The CDR3 totals 14 residues. This clone was counted a single time.

This sequence was found in a man between 60 and 75 years old with active or convalescent COVID-19. This chain joins TRBV7-9 and TRBJ1-1; D not resolved. Sequencing used peripheral blood. CDR3 loop: CASSLELQNTEAFF. CDR3 sequence (DNA): TGTGCCAGCAGCTTAGAACTGCAGAACACTGAAGCTTTCTTT.